This TCR beta chain was found in a study of T cells expressing NK-cell markers. This CDR3 has 14 residues. Germline V CDR1 and CDR2: MDHEN, SYDVKM. Reanalyzing the 5' RACE reads, TCRdb keeps one entry per CDR3 protein, without DNA. This sample's table has some 450,000 distinct CDR3 sequences. The specimen was blood T cells: a sorted CD56 or NKG2C T cell subset, CD4+ or CD8+ T cells, or bulk PBMC T cells (not recorded which). The receptor was derived from a woman aged 18 to 69 in good health. The chain is built from TRBV28 and TRBJ2-3; TCRdb proposes TRBD1, but this gene call is untestable without DNA. This CDR3 reads CASTAAAGTDTQYF.